This T cell receptor (beta chain) was observed in a study of HIV-infected patients and healthy controls. This clonotype was counted only a few times. The CDR3 runs 12 residues. Trimming took 10 bases from V and 5 from J, leaving 14 bases between them. From the 5' RACE reads, TCRdb called clonotypes with MiXCR, one entry per CDR3 protein. The sample has more than 15,000 distinct CDR3 sequences; roughly 19% are singletons. Sequenced material: CD8+ T cells from blood. This clonotype originated in a human donor in good health. This chain joins TRBV12-3 or TRBV12-4 and TRBJ1-1; possible D gene TRBD1, 5 bases. DNA of the CDR3: TGTGCCACTCGCCCGGGGGGTACTGAAGCTTTCTTT. It encodes CATRPGGTEAFF.